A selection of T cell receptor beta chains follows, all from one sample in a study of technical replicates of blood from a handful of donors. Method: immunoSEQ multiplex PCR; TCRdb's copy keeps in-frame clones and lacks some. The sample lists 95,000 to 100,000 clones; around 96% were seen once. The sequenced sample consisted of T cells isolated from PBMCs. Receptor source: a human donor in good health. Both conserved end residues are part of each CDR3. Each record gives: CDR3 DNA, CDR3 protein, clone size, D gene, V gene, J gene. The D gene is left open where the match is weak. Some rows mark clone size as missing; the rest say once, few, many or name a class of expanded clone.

CDR3nt: TGTGCCAGCAGTTTACCCGACAGGGACCATGGCTACACCTTC
CDR3aa: CASSLPDRDHGYTF
abundance: -
d_gene: TRBD1
v_gene: TRBV28
j_gene: TRBJ1-2

CDR3nt: TGTGCCAGTAGTTACGGAAGGAGGAGTGATACGCAGTATTTT
CDR3aa: CASSYGRRSDTQYF
abundance: -
d_gene: -
v_gene: TRBV19
j_gene: TRBJ2-3

CDR3nt: TGCAGCGTTGAGGGGACAGGTCATACGCTAGAATACGAGCAGTACTTC
CDR3aa: CSVEGTGHTLEYEQYF
abundance: once
d_gene: TRBD1
v_gene: TRBV29-1
j_gene: TRBJ2-7

CDR3nt: TGCGCCAGCAGCCCGCATATGACTAGCGGGGAGCAGTTCTTC
CDR3aa: CASSPHMTSGEQFF
abundance: -
d_gene: TRBD2
v_gene: TRBV4-1
j_gene: TRBJ2-1

CDR3nt: TGTGCCAGCAGCATACGGGAGAACTCCGACGAGCAGTACTTC
CDR3aa: CASSIRENSDEQYF
abundance: -
d_gene: -
v_gene: TRBV5-4
j_gene: TRBJ2-7

CDR3nt: TGTGCCAGCAGCTTGAGAGGGATTTGGCAGTTCTTC
CDR3aa: CASSLRGIWQFF
abundance: -
d_gene: -
v_gene: TRBV5-6
j_gene: TRBJ2-1

CDR3nt: TGTGCCAGCAGCTCGACTCTTTTGAACACTGAAGCTTTCTTT
CDR3aa: CASSSTLLNTEAFF
abundance: -
d_gene: -
v_gene: TRBV11-3
j_gene: TRBJ1-1

CDR3nt: TGTGCCAGCAGCTCAGGGACAGGGGGATCCTACGAGCAGTACTTC
CDR3aa: CASSSGTGGSYEQYF
abundance: -
d_gene: TRBD1
v_gene: TRBV7-9
j_gene: TRBJ2-7

CDR3nt: TGTGCCAGCAAAGCGGGAGGGTCGGCCGGGGAGCTGTTTTTT
CDR3aa: CASKAGGSAGELFF
abundance: -
d_gene: TRBD2
v_gene: TRBV27
j_gene: TRBJ2-2

CDR3nt: TGTGCCAGCAGCTTAGAGAACTTAGCCAACTACTTCCGAGTAAATGAGCAGTTCTTC
CDR3aa: CASSLENLANYFRVNEQFF
abundance: -
d_gene: -
v_gene: TRBV7-9
j_gene: TRBJ2-1

CDR3nt: TGCGCCAGCAGCCTCTCTAGCGGGCCTCCCTACGAGCAGTACTTC
CDR3aa: CASSLSSGPPYEQYF
abundance: -
d_gene: TRBD2
v_gene: TRBV5-1
j_gene: TRBJ2-7